This entry features one T cell receptor beta chain sequence. The antigen it binds to is not known. No per-base quality is available; no much larger clone lies one base away. Reading the label with the study, this specimen's time point is: baseline before first vaccination. Vaccinee samples were obtained from the UK trials COV001 and COV002, which included a single-blind randomized controlled phase 2/3 trial of AZD1222 (ChAdOx1 nCoV-19) in healthy adults. For TCRbeta chain sequencing, PBMC samples from trial participants were taken at day 0 and at day 28 after the second dose. This entry comes from a study of T cell responses to AZD1222 COVID-19 vaccine (dated by TCRdb to the early 2020s). Regarding the research as a whole: AZD1222 recipients with second doses at about 4 weeks or about 12 weeks were pooled, because spike-specific TCR depth and breadth did not differ between schedules. Trial participants were enrolled by age into subgroups of 18-55, 56-69 and 70-plus years, and around 140, 26 and 57 TCR-sequenced participants, respectively, were included in these subgroups. A total of roughly 240 trial participants underwent TCR sequencing, of whom roughly 210 received two doses of AZD1222 and about 25 received two doses of the MenACWY control vaccine.

The junction shows trimming of 10 bases on V and 3 bases on J, plus 12 bases between the germline ends. The germline V gene encodes CDR1 MGHDK and CDR2 SYGVNS. The CDR3 runs 12 residues from the cysteine to the phenylalanine. Solely the CDR3 DNA is kept, with 36 bases framed from the first base. The CDR3 regions of human TCRbeta chains were analyzed by immunosequencing. For the original study's pipeline: Repertoire TCRs were matched against a reference library of SARS-CoV-2-specific TCRs generated with the MIRA antigen-specificity platform. Breadth was defined as the fraction of unique TCRs that were SARS-CoV-2-associated, and depth was defined as the fraction of total T cells that were SARS-CoV-2-associated. Using the MIRA data, every spike-specific TCR was mapped to the spike region that the TCR reacted to and assigned to either a CD4 or a CD8 class. Log10-transformed breadth and depth values were compared by one-way ANOVA with Sidak's multiple comparisons tests. Sourced from immuneACCESS, this table was stored by TCRdb with only in-frame sequences that have V and J called. A share of the clones is absent; for the studies checked, an unresolved V gene accounts for under half, and the remainder has no known explanation. Clonal size and the V and J genes are those of that table, whereas D and trimming came from the DNA. A total of about 180,000 clones appear in this sample, around 90% of them only once. Approximately 8% of the sample goes to the ten largest clones.

Results and caveats for the whole study, not just this receptor: Conclusions about previously exposed vaccinees are limited, since just six AZD1222 recipients were seropositive for SARS-CoV-2 at baseline. CD4 TCRs associated with the vaccine covered the entire spike protein, and the dominant responses were in regions 160-218 and 743-854. Most participants were white British and females outnumbered males, and the authors suggested that clonal diversity may have been underestimated. In the small 56-69-year group, the increase in depth fell short of significance, most likely because of low power. After two AZD1222 doses, spike-specific TCR breadth and depth were significantly higher than at day 0 and than in MenACWY recipients. Because no day 14 peak-response samples were available, repertoires were characterized only after the peak T cell response. Epitopes outside the regions mutated in the B.1.351 and B.1.1.7 variants were reportedly recognized by nearly half of the unique spike-specific TCRs.

The chain is encoded by TRBV25-1 joined to TRBJ1-1; the D region possibly corresponds to TRBD1 (5 bases align). The material was peripheral blood, obtained on day 0 of AZD1222 vaccination. The source is an adult in good health. At the DNA level, the sequence is TGTGCCACCTCTCAGGGTGACACTGAAGCTTTCTTT. It translates to CATSQGDTEAFF.